What follows are 10 T cell receptor beta chains derived from one specimen sequenced in a study of siplizumab effects on memory and regulatory T cells. The cells of the mixed lymphocyte reaction underwent an approximately six-day coculture at 37°C. Their specific antigens are unknown. This table comes from immunoSEQ multiplex PCR, and its TCRdb copy is limited to in-frame clones, with some not included. The table includes 20,000 or so clones, about 45% detected once. Sequencing was carried out using CFSE-low (dividing) CD4+ T cells sorted from an allogeneic mixed lymphocyte reaction. These receptors all stem from a human donor in good health; the cells came from an allogeneic mixed lymphocyte reaction. Some clones in this sample may be carry-over from other donors' samples.

The chain couples TRBV6-7 to TRBJ2-3; possibly TRBD1 or TRBD2 for D (6 bases each). TRBV6-7 belongs to the ORF category, with a function that is uncertain. V gave up 5 bases and J gave up 2 bases, with 23 bases separating them. This CDR3 has 18 residues. The CDR3 sequence: CASSLTRRGSPDTDTQYF. In DNA form, the CDR3 reads TGTGCCAGCAGTCTCACCCGGAGGGGGAGCCCGGACACAGATACGCAGTATTTT.

This clone was seen a handful of times. V is TRBV4-1 and J is TRBJ2-1, with D hard to call. The CDR3 sequence is 16 residues long. V lost 0 bases and J 0 bases, leaving 9 bases between the germline ends. From germline, CDR1 is MGHRA and CDR2 YSYEKL. The CDR3 loop reads CASSQEAQSSYNEQFF. CDR3 nucleotide sequence: TGCGCCAGCAGCCAAGAGGCCCAGAGCTCCTACAATGAGCAGTTCTTC.

V usage is TRBV7-8 and J usage is TRBJ1-1, with 8 bases fitting TRBD1. Germline V gene data show CDR1 as SGHVS and CDR2 as FQNEAQ. After removal of 0 bases from V and 0 bases from J, the junction contained 12 bases not matched to a gene. The length of the CDR3 is 19 residues. This chain's CDR3 is CASSLARGRGLWMNTEAFF. The CDR3 region has the DNA TGTGCCAGCAGCTTAGCGCGGGGCAGGGGGCTGTGGATGAACACTGAAGCTTTCTTT.

To note about this clone: Germline is not matched at one junction end, which may reflect a read error. This chain uses TRBV19 with TRBJ1-5; D unresolved. The CDR3 totals 14 residues. In germline, CDR1 is LNHDA, CDR2 SQIVND (reference sequence). The CDR3 here is CAGRDLFANQPQHF. CDR3 nucleotides: TGTGCCGGTAGGGATCTTTTTGCCAATCAGCCCCAGCATTTT.

This clone was observed a few times. This sequence joins TRBV6-6 and TRBJ2-7, with TRBD2 matching 12 bases. V lost 4 bases and J lost 4; bases outside the gene matches: 2. Germline V gene sequence: CDR1 MNHNY, CDR2 SVGAGI (reference sequence). The CDR3 loop spans 14 amino acids. The CDR3 here is CASSSLAGGYEQYF. CDR3 DNA: TGTGCCAGCAGTTCCCTAGCGGGAGGGTACGAGCAGTACTTC.

The chain carries TRBV6-6 and TRBJ2-3; 8 nucleotides match TRBD2. Germline CDR1 MNHNY, CDR2 SVGAGI (reference sequence). V trimming: 2 bases; J trimming: 3 bases; junction bases outside the gene matches: 1. The CDR3 length is 14 residues. CDR3 in amino acids: CASSYGGGTDTQYF. DNA of the CDR3: TGTGCCAGCAGTTACGGCGGGGGGACAGATACGCAGTATTTT.

The J gene is TRBJ1-1, the V gene TRBV21-1; the table names TRBD1, a call not compared with the DNA. TRBV21-1 is a listed pseudogene. This CDR3 region has 13 residues. In nucleotides, the CDR3 is TGTGCCAGCAGACGCACAATTCGCACTGAAGCTTTCTTT. It translates to CASRRTIRTEAFF.

This chain connects TRBV7-3 to TRBJ2-1; weak D call: TRBD2 (5 bases). V dropped 2 bases and J dropped 10 bases, with 12 bases sitting between them. CDR3 length: 13 amino acids. CDR1 and CDR2 from the germline V gene are SGHTA and FQGTGA. The CDR3 DNA is TGTGCCAGCAGCTTACGAGGGTCTCGGGAGCAGTTCTTC. Amino acids: CASSLRGSREQFF.

V and J are TRBV11-3 and TRBJ2-7; 9 nucleotides align to TRBD1. CDR1 is SGHNT, CDR2 YENEEA, per germline. There are 15 residues in the CDR3. V shed 5 bases, J shed 4 bases, and the junction held 9 bases outside the gene matches. The CDR3 sequence: CASSPSTGGVYEQYF. CDR3 nucleotides: TGTGCCAGCAGCCCGTCGACAGGGGGAGTGTACGAGCAGTACTTC.

This clone is classed as medium-sized. The rearrangement joins TRBV19 to TRBJ2-1, with a weak D call TRBD1 (5 bases). The ends were cut back, 6 bases at V and 10 bases at J, with 13 bases in the middle. The CDR3 totals 12 residues. The germline CDR1 and CDR2 sequences are LNHDA and SQIVND (reference sequence). This chain's CDR3 is CASSLPWGEQFF. The DNA for the CDR3 is TGTGCCAGTAGCCTACCCTGGGGCGAGCAGTTCTTC.